This entry lists 15 T cell receptor beta chains sequenced from one sample in a study of T cells in Graves' hyperthyroidism and ophthalmopathy. Amplification of TCR beta CDR3 regions was performed using RNA transcripts as template. A first-round RT-PCR of the TCR CDR3 used the HTBI primer set. TCRdb processed the multiplex PCR reads anew with MiXCR; each CDR3 protein has one entry. The data contain hundreds of thousands of distinct CDR3 sequences, 12% to 15% of them seen just once; the ten biggest clones take up roughly 20%. The sequenced sample consisted of blood. These receptors were taken from a woman aged 55-75 years with Graves' ophthalmopathy.

This clonotype has only a few counts. The V and J genes are TRBV15 and TRBJ2-4; D call uncertain. V was cut by 6 bases and J by 0 bases, with 12 bases left in between. The CDR3 has 15 amino acids. The germline V gene encodes CDR1 LNHNV and CDR2 YYDKDF (reference sequence). DNA of the CDR3: TGTGCCACCAGTTTAACGCAGCTAGCCAAAAACATTCAGTACTTC. Translating gives CATSLTQLAKNIQYF.

This clonotype was recorded many times. The chain is built from TRBV28 and TRBJ1-5, with D possibly being TRBD1 (6 bases). V was shortened by 8 bases and J by 0 bases, with 11 bases between the two germline ends. The germline gives CDR1 MDHEN, CDR2 SYDVKM. This CDR3 spans 14 amino acids. CDR3 residues: CASGYRVSNQPQHF. DNA for the CDR3: TGTGCCAGCGGATACAGGGTTAGCAATCAGCCCCAGCATTTT.

This clonotype was detected many times. The rearrangement links TRBV3-1 to TRBJ2-3; D may be TRBD2 (6 bases). Germline CDR1 reads LGHDT; CDR2 reads YNNKEL (reference sequence). Trimming took 4 bases from V and 1 from J, leaving 12 bases between them. This CDR3 has 15 amino acids. The DNA for the CDR3 is TGTGCCAGCAGCCTTACCAGGGAGGGCACAGATACGCAGTATTTT. Its protein is CASSLTREGTDTQYF.

This clonotype was counted between two and nine times. V usage is TRBV10-2 and J usage is TRBJ2-3; the match to TRBD1 covers 9 bases. This CDR3 region has 14 residues. Trimming took 7 bases from V and 6 from J; bases not matched to a gene: 8. Germline V gene sequence: CDR1 WSHSY, CDR2 SAAADI. Here the CDR3 reads CASINRGLGDTQYF. The CDR3, as DNA: TGCGCCAGCATCAACAGGGGGCTCGGCGATACGCAGTATTTT.

This clonotype was recorded a few times. This chain joins TRBV5-5 and TRBJ2-7; perhaps TRBD1 as D (6 bases). This CDR3 has 14 residues. The germline V and J ends were trimmed by 5 bases and 2 bases, with 14 bases remaining between them. Looked up from germline, CDR1 is SGHKS and CDR2 is YYEKEE (reference sequence). CDR3 nucleotides: TGTGCCAGCAGACTCCGGGACACAGCCTACGAGCAGTACTTC. Amino acids: CASRLRDTAYEQYF.

This clonotype was recorded a few times. The genes are TRBV12-3 or TRBV12-4 and TRBJ1-1; D gene unclear. Trimming pared 4 bases from V and 1 base from J, leaving 7 bases between. The CDR3 has 13 residues. CDR3 nucleotide sequence: TGTGCCAGCAGTTACGGACGGAACACTGAAGCTTTCTTT. This encodes CASSYGRNTEAFF.

This clonotype was counted between two and nine times. The chain couples TRBV3-1 to TRBJ2-4, with TRBD1 identical over 8 bases. CDR1 and CDR2 from the germline V gene are LGHDT and YNNKEL (reference sequence). CDR3 size: 14 residues. Losses at the gene ends were 6 bases for V and 7 bases for J; bases not matched to a gene: 8. The CDR3 here is CASRSTGVANIQYF. The CDR3 DNA reads as TGTGCCAGCAGATCGACAGGGGTTGCGAACATTCAGTACTTC.

V is TRBV28 and J is TRBJ2-7; maybe TRBD2 (7 bases). Germline V gene lookup returns CDR1 MDHEN and CDR2 SYDVKM. The CDR3 has 17 amino acids. Trimming shortened V by 1 base and J by 0 bases, and 16 bases separated the two germline ends. In DNA form, the CDR3 reads TGTGCCAGCAGTTTATTTAGAGGGGGGGTGGGCTCCTACGAGCAGTACTTC. Its protein product is CASSLFRGGVGSYEQYF.

This clonotype was recorded many times. V gene TRBV5-1 combines with J gene TRBJ2-3; D is ambiguous. V was trimmed by 4 bases and J by 0 bases, leaving 9 bases between them. This CDR3 has 14 amino acids. Germline V gene data show CDR1 as SGHRS and CDR2 as YFSETQ. CDR3 residues: CASSLSDSTDTQYF. Here the CDR3 DNA reads TGCGCCAGCAGCCTCAGCGATAGCACAGATACGCAGTATTTT. Supplemented by reference TRBV5-1 and TRBJ2-3, the full variable domain reads KAGVTQTPRYLIKTRGQQVTLSCSPISGHRSVSWYQQTPGQGLQFLFEYFSETQRNKGNFPGRFSGRQFSNSRSEMNVSTLELGDSALYLCASSLSDSTDTQYFGPGTRLTVL.

Comments on this clonotype: A read error may produce the germline difference seen at one junction end. This chain uses TRBV11-2 with TRBJ2-1, with D perhaps TRBD1 (6 bases). The CDR3 runs 16 residues. CDR1 SGHAT and CDR2 FQNNGV come from the germline V gene. CDR3 DNA sequence: TGCGCCAGCAGCTCCGGACAGTCCCCAGGAGACAATGAGCAGTTCTTC. Its protein product is CASSSGQSPGDNEQFF.

V gene TRBV27 combines with J gene TRBJ2-7; the D gene is possibly TRBD2 (5 bases). From germline, CDR1 is MNHEY and CDR2 SMNVEV (reference sequence). The CDR3 spans 14 residues. V was trimmed by 4 bases and J by 4 bases, leaving 14 bases between them. The CDR3 DNA reads TGTGCCAGCAGTTCCGACTACTTTAGGTACGAGCAGTACTTC. Its translation: CASSSDYFRYEQYF.

The genes are TRBV20-1 and TRBJ1-1; 8 nucleotides align to TRBD1. The CDR3 loop spans 13 amino acids. Germline CDR1 is DFQATT and CDR2 is SNEGSKA (reference sequence). J gave up 3 bases and V 3 bases, and 3 bases lay outside the gene matches. The CDR3 DNA follows: TGCAGTGCTAGTCTGACAGGGGACACTGAAGCTTTCTTT. It encodes CSASLTGDTEAFF.

This clonotype was observed many times. The rearrangement joins TRBV2 to TRBJ2-1; TRBD2 agrees at 15 bases. Losses at the gene ends were 4 bases for V and 1 base for J; bases not matched to a gene: 5. Germline CDR1 is SNHLY and CDR2 is FYNNEI. This CDR3 is built from 18 residues. CDR3 region: CASSGTSGRAMSYNEQFF. The CDR3 region has the DNA TGTGCCAGCAGTGGGACTAGCGGGAGGGCCATGTCCTACAATGAGCAGTTCTTC.

This clonotype has just a few counts. This rearrangement joins TRBV5-1 to TRBJ2-7; 10 nucleotides align to TRBD1. V lost 1 base, J lost 5 bases, and 15 bases stayed unmatched. CDR1 SGHRS and CDR2 YFSETQ come from the germline V gene. This CDR3 is built from 18 residues. The CDR3 region has the DNA TGCGCCAGCAGCTTGACTCCCCCTCCGGGACAGGGGAAAGACGAGCAGTACTTC. This codes for CASSLTPPPGQGKDEQYF.

The CDR3 sequence: CSAAPLRSEQYF. CDR3 bases: TGCAGTGCTGCCCCTTTGCGAAGTGAGCAGTACTTC. This chain links TRBV20-1 with TRBJ2-7; D remains ambiguous. The length of the CDR3 is 12 residues. CDR1 is DFQATT, CDR2 SNEGSKA, per germline (reference sequence). V was pared by 5 bases and J by 7 bases, with 15 bases between.